These 7 T cell receptor beta chains originate from one sample sequenced in a study of blood T cell repertoires in COVID-19. Only in-frame clones appear in the TCRdb table, and some are missing; sequencing was by immunoSEQ multiplex PCR. The table has approximately 280,000 clones, 75% to 90% seen once. The specimen sequenced was peripheral blood. All receptors derive from a man in his forties with acute or convalescent COVID-19.

The V and J genes are TRBV12-5 and TRBJ1-2; 9 bases match TRBD1. After removal of 1 base from V and 8 bases from J, the junction contained 2 bases not matched to a gene. CDR1 and CDR2 from the germline V gene are LGHNT and FRNRAP. This CDR3 is 13 amino acids long. The CDR3 is CASGLGTGGGYTF. DNA of the CDR3: TGTGCTAGTGGTTTGGGAACAGGGGGCGGCTACACCTTC.

The V and J genes are TRBV7-9 and TRBJ1-5, with D perhaps matching TRBD1 (5 bases). The CDR3 has 13 residues. Germline-derived CDR1 and CDR2 are SEHNR and FQNEAQ (reference sequence). Trimming left V 8 bases short and J 6 bases short, with 14 bases between. DNA of the CDR3: TGTGCCAGCTCCGATGGGGGGGTTCAGCCCCAGCATTTT. Its protein is CASSDGGVQPQHF.

V is TRBV6-5 and J is TRBJ1-6; 7 bases are a match to TRBD1. This CDR3 has 15 residues. V shed 7 bases, J shed 6 bases, and the junction held 9 bases outside the gene matches. Germline V gene lookup returns CDR1 MNHEY and CDR2 SVGAGI. This chain's CDR3 is CASITGDKSNSPLHF. DNA of the CDR3: TGTGCCAGCATTACAGGGGATAAGAGTAATTCACCCCTCCACTTT.

The chain links TRBV29-1 to TRBJ1-2, with D maybe TRBD1 (6 bases). The CDR3 sequence is 12 residues long. Germline lookup yields CDR1 SQVTM and CDR2 ANQGSEA. V lost 4 bases to trimming and J lost 4 bases, with 10 bases between them. CDR3 DNA sequence: TGCAGCGTTGTCGGACAGTTCTATGGCTACACCTTC. Translation: CSVVGQFYGYTF.

The chain carries TRBV7-9 and TRBJ1-1; D uncertain. There are 13 residues in the CDR3. The germline V and J ends were trimmed by 1 base and 1 base, with 4 bases remaining between them. In germline, CDR1 is SEHNR, CDR2 FQNEAQ (reference sequence). The CDR3 bases are TGTGCCAGCAGCTTAGTAGAGAACACTGAAGCTTTCTTT. It is translated as CASSLVENTEAFF. Using reference TRBV7-9 and TRBJ1-1 for the parts outside the CDR3, the full variable domain is DTGVSQNPRHKITKRGQNVTFRCDPISEHNRLYWYRQTLGQGPEFLTYFQNEAQLEKSRLLSDRFSAERPKGSFSTLEIQRTEQGDSAMYLCASSLVENTEAFFGQGTRLTVV.

The chain employs TRBV7-2 and TRBJ2-7, with D perhaps TRBD2 (5 bases). V lost 3 bases, J lost 3 bases, and 12 bases lay in between. Germline-derived CDR1 and CDR2 are SGHTA and FQGNSA. The CDR3 runs to 14 residues. The CDR3, as DNA: TGTGCCAGCAGCTTCGGCGGGTTCAGCTACGAGCAGTACTTC. Its translation is CASSFGGFSYEQYF.

Here the CDR3 reads CGSLDRNFYGYTF. The CDR3 nucleotides read TGTGGGTCCTTGGACAGGAACTTCTATGGCTACACCTTC. The chain employs TRBV6-5 and TRBJ1-2; 7 positions match TRBD1. The V gene's germline CDR1 is MNHEY and CDR2 SVGAGI. CDR3 length: 13 amino acids.